The subject of this entry is one T cell receptor (beta chain). This clone's antigen is unknown. Base qualities are not provided; no much larger clone lies one nucleotide away. This entry comes from a study of blood T cell repertoires in COVID-19 (dated by TCRdb to about 2020). About the investigation overall: Samples from collaborators originated in the United States, Italy and Spain and spanned both the acute and convalescent phases of COVID-19. The material from the prospective study consisted of cDNA or gDNA derived from T cells, B-cell-depleted T cells, or PBMCs. Samples came from the ongoing ImmuneRACE study (first 160 participants) plus 1,254 subjects from 6 global collaborators. HLA class I and class II types, where available, came from metadata supplied by the sample provider rather than from assay-based typing. The repertoires were released in a freely available public database intended as a resource for research on the immune response to SARS-CoV-2. Subjects who had been exposed to COVID-19, were actively infected with it, or had recovered from it provided the deeply sampled blood TCRbeta repertoires that made up the dataset. Sample metadata almost always included a de-identified subject ID, COVID-19 status, age in years and sex. The paper's findings and limits, for the study overall: How much clinical and demographic metadata was included differed by source and by participant, and the metadata was provided uncurated.

TCRbeta CDR3 regions were amplified from genomic DNA by means of the immunoSEQ Assay, a bias-controlled multiplex PCR. The paper's data handling went like this. Nucleated cell counts per sample were estimated from amplification of reference gene primers within the assay. To quantify the absolute abundance of each unique TCRbeta CDR3 rearrangement, sequence reads were collapsed and filtered. For each sample, productive Simpson clonality was calculated by taking the square root of Simpson's diversity index across productive rearrangements. What TCRdb holds here is the immuneACCESS table cut down to in-frame rearrangements. Part of the clones is not present; checked against another copy, under half of the missing clones reflect an unresolved V gene, and the others are unexplained. The V and J calls and the clone size are those of that table, but D and trimming were determined from the DNA. Counted in this sample were hundreds of thousands of clones; approximately 91% of them appeared once. Of the sample, about 1% is held by the ten largest clones.

CDR3 length: 12 amino acids, cysteine to phenylalanine. Only CDR3 DNA remains: 36 bases, in frame from the first base. CDR1 GTSNPN and CDR2 SVGIG were looked up in the germline V gene (reference sequence). The germline V end is reduced by 7 bases and the J end by 4 bases; junction bases left unmatched: 3. Participants in the prospective study were aged roughly 18 to 100 years, lived in under 30 United States geographic areas, and enrolled through a virtual design. In the prospective study, cohorts were assigned on the basis of participant-reported clinical history obtained from a screening survey and a study questionnaire. ImmuneRACE Cohort 3 recovered participants were defined by two consecutive negative NP/OP PCR tests, healthcare professional clearance, or symptom resolution. Mobile phlebotomists in the prospective study collected whole blood, serum and a nasopharyngeal or oropharyngeal swab from every participant. Additional blood draws and questionnaires over an approximately two-month period could optionally be provided by prospective study participants. Prospective study blood samples were shipped either frozen or at room temperature before DNA extraction.

This receptor was obtained from a woman in her twenties or thirties who had recovered from COVID-19. Sequenced material: PBMCs or T cells enriched from blood (not recorded which). Recombination connected TRBV30 to TRBJ2-7; the junction holds 11 bases that match TRBD1. CDR3 loop: CALDRGPYEQYF. At the DNA level, the sequence is TGTGCCTTGGACAGGGGGCCGTACGAGCAGTACTTC.